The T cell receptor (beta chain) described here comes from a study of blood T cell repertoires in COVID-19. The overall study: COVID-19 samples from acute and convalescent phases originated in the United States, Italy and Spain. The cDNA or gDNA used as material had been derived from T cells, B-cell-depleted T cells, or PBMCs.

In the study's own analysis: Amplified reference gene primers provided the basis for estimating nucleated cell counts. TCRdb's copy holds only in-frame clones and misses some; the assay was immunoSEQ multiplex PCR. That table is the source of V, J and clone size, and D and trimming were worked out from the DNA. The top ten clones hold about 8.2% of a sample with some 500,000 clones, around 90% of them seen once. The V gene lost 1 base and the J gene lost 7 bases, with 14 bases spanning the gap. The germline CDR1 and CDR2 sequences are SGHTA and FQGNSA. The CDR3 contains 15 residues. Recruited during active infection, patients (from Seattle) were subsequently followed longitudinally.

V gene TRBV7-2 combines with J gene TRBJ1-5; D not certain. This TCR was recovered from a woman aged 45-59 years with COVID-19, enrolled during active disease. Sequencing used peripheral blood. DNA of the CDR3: TGTGCCAGCAGCTTAGAGAGCACAGTGCCCCAGCCCCAGCATTTT. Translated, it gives CASSLESTVPQPQHF.